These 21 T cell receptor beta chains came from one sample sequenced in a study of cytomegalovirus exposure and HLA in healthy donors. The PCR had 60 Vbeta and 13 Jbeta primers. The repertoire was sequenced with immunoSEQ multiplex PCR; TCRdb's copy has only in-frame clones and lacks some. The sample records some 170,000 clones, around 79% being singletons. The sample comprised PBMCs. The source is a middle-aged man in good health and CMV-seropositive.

CDR3 DNA sequence: TGCAGCGTTGCCCAGGGGACCGAGCAGTACTTC. This codes for CSVAQGTEQYF. The genes are TRBV29-1 and TRBJ2-7; the D gene is possibly TRBD1 (6 bases). V lost 4 bases and J 6 bases, leaving 10 bases between the germline ends. The CDR3 loop spans 11 amino acids. CDR1 and CDR2 from the germline V gene are SQVTM and ANQGSEA.

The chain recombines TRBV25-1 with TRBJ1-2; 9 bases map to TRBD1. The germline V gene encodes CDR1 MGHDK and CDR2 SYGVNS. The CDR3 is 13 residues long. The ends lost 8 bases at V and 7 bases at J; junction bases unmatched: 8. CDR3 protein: CASGPGTGFGYTF. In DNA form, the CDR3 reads TGTGCCAGCGGCCCCGGGACAGGGTTTGGCTACACCTTC.

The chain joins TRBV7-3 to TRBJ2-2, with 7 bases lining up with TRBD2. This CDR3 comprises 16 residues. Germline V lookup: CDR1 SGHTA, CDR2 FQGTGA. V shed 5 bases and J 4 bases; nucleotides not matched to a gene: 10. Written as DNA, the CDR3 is TGTGCCAGCAGCCCTAATGCGGGAGTAACCACCGGGGAGCTGTTTTTT. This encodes CASSPNAGVTTGELFF. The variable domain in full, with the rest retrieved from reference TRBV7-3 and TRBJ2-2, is GAGVSQTPSNKVTEKGKYVELRCDPISGHTALYWYRQSLGQGPEFLIYFQGTGAADDSGLPNDRFFAVRPEGSVSTLKIQRTERGDSAVYLCASSPNAGVTTGELFFGEGSRLTVL.

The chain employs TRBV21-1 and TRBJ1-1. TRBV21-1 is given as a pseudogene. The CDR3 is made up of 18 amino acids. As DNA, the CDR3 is TGTGCCAGCTTCAGAAGATTGGGCGGGTGGTCCGGGAGCACTGAAGCTTTCTTT. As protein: CASFRRLGGWSGSTEAFF.

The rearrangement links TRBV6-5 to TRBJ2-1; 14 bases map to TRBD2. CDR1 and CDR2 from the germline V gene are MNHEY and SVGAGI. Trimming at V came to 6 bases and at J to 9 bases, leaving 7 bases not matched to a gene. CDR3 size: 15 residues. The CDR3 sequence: CASSQTSGRAGEQFF. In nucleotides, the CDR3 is TGTGCCAGCAGCCAGACTAGCGGGAGGGCCGGTGAGCAGTTCTTC.

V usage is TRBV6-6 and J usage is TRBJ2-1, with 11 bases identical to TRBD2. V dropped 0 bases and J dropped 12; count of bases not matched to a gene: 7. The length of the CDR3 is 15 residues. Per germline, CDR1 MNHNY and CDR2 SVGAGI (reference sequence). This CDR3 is CASSYSRLAGQMQFF. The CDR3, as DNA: TGTGCCAGCAGTTACTCGAGACTAGCGGGACAAATGCAGTTCTTC.

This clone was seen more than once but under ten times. In nucleotides, the CDR3 is TGTGCCTGGGCGCCACTCAGGGGATACTATGGCTACACCTTC. Translation gives CAWAPLRGYYGYTF. The V call is TRBV30, the J call TRBJ1-2; maybe TRBD1 (6 bases). The CDR3 contains 14 residues. The V end was cut by 5 bases, the J end by 3 bases, with 16 bases between. Per germline, CDR1 GTSNPN and CDR2 SVGIG (reference sequence).

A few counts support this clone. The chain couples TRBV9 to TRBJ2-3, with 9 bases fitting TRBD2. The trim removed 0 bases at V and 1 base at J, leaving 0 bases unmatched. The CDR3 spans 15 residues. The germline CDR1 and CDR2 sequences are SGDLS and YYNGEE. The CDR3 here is CASSVGTSGTDTQYF. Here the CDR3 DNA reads TGTGCCAGCAGCGTAGGGACTAGCGGCACAGATACGCAGTATTTT.

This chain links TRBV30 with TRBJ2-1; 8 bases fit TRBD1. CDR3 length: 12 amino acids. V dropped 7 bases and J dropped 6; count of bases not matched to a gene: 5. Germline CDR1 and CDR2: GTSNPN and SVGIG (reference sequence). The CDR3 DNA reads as TGTGCCTCAGGGGGCCCTTCCAATGAGCAGTTCTTC. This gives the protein CASGGPSNEQFF.

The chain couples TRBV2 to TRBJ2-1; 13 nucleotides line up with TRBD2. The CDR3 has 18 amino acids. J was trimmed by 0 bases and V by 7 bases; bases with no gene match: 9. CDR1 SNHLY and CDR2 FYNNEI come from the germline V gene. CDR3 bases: TGTGCCAGCATCCTGGGACTAGCGGGAACGAGCTCCTACAATGAGCAGTTCTTC. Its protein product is CASILGLAGTSSYNEQFF.

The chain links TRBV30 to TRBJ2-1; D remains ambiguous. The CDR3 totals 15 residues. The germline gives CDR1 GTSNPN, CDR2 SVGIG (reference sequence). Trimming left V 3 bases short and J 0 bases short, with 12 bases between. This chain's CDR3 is CAWSLSWSSYNEQFF. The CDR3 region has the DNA TGTGCCTGGAGCTTATCCTGGAGCTCCTACAATGAGCAGTTCTTC.

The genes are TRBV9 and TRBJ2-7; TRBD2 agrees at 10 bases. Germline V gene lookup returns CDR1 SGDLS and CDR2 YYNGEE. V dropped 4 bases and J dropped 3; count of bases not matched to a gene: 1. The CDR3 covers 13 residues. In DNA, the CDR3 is TGTGCCAGCAGCAGGACTAGCGGCTACGAGCAGTACTTC. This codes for CASSRTSGYEQYF.

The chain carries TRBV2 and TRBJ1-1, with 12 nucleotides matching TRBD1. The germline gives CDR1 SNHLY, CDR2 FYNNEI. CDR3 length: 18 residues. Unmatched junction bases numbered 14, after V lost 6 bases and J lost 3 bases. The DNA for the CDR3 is TGTGCCAGCAGACAAGCCGGGACAGGGGGCGAGGCGGACACTGAAGCTTTCTTT. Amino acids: CASRQAGTGGEADTEAFF. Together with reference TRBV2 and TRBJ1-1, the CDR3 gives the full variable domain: EPEVTQTPSHQVTQMGQEVILRCVPISNHLYFYWYRQILGQKVEFLVSFYNNEISEKSEIFDDQFSVERPDGSNFTLKIRSTKLEDSAMYFCASRQAGTGGEADTEAFFGQGTRLTVV.

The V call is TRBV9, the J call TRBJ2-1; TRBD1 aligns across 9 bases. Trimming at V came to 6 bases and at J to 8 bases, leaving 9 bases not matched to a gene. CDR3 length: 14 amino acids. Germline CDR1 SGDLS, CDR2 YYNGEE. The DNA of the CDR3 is TGTGCCAGCACCACCCCGACAGGGGGAGATGAGCAGTTCTTC. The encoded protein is CASTTPTGGDEQFF.

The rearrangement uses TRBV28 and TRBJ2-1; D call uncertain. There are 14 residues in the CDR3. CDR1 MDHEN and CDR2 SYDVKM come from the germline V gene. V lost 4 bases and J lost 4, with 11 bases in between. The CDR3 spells CASSYQNLYNEQFF. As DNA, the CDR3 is TGTGCCAGCAGTTACCAGAATCTTTACAATGAGCAGTTCTTC.

CDR3 in amino acids: CASSPGQGARYEQYF. In DNA, the CDR3 is TGCGCCAGCAGCCCAGGACAGGGGGCTAGGTACGAGCAGTACTTC. V is TRBV4-1 and J is TRBJ2-5, with 11 bases identical to TRBD1. The J call may be faulty, since TRBJ2-7 better matches the DNA end. There are 15 residues in the CDR3. Germline V gene data show CDR1 as MGHRA and CDR2 as YSYEKL.

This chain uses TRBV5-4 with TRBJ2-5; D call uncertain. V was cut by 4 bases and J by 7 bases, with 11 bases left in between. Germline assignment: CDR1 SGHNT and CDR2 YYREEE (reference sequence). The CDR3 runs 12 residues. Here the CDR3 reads CASSPYERTQYF. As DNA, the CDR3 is TGTGCCAGCAGCCCCTACGAAAGGACCCAGTACTTC.

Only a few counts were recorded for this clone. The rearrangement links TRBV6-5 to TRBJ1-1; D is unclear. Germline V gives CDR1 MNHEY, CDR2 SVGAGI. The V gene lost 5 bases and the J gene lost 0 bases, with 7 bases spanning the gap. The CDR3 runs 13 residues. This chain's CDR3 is CASSPTLNTEAFF. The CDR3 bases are TGTGCCAGCAGTCCAACACTGAACACTGAAGCTTTCTTT.

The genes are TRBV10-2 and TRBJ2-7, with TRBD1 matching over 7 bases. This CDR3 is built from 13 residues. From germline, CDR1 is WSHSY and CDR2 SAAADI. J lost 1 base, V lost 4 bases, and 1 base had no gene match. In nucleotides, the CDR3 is TGCGCCAGCAGTGGACAGGGTTCCTACGAGCAGTACTTC. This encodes CASSGQGSYEQYF.

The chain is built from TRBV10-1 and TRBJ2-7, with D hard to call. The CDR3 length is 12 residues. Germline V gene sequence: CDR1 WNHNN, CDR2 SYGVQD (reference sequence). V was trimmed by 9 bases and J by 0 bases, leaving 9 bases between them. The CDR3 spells CASARSSYEQYF. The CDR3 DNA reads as TGCGCCAGTGCACGGAGCTCCTACGAGCAGTACTTC.

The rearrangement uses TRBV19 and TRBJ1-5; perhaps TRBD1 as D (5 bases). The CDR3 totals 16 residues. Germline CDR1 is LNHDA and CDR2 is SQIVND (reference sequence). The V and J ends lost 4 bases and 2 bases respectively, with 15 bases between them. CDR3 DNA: TGTGCCAGTAGTAGACCTCGGGCGGGGGGCAATCAGCCCCAGCATTTT. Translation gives CASSRPRAGGNQPQHF.